This record covers a single T cell receptor beta chain. Its antigen remains unidentified. These data come from a study of shared clonotypes between healthy human individuals. Findings of the study overall: Researchers found naive subsets generally carried larger estimated richness than memory subsets.

The method was immunoSEQ multiplex PCR; TCRdb's version includes in-frame clones alone and lacks a portion of them. The data show fewer than 1.8 million clones, around 98.5% seen once. The V gene's germline CDR1 is SGHRS and CDR2 YFSETQ. Trimming took off 2 bases at V and 3 bases at J, with 6 bases between the two ends. There are 13 residues in the CDR3. The sample taken for sequencing was naive CD4+ T cells sorted from blood. As for subset: CD45RA+ positively selected. The sequence was collected from a man younger than 45 in good health. The chain uses TRBV5-1 and TRBJ1-5; D unresolved. The CDR3 DNA follows: TGCGCCAGCAGCTTTGAACCCAATCAGCCCCAGCATTTT. Its translation is CASSFEPNQPQHF.